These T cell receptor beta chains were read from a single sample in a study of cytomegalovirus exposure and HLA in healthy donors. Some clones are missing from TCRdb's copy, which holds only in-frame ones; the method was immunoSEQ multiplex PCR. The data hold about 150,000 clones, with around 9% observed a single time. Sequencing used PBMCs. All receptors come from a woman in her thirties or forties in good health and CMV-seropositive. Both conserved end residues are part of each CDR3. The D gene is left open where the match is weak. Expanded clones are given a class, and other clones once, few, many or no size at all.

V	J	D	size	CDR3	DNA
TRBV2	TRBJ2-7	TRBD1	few	CASRGQGREQYF	TGTGCCAGCAGGGGACAGGGTCGGGAGCAGTACTTC
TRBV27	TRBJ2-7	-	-	CASSFSRSSYEQCF	TGTGCCAGCAGTTTCTCGAGGAGCTCCTACGAGCAGTGCTTC
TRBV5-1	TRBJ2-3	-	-	CASSLALDTQYF	TGCGCCAGCAGCTTGGCGTTGGATACGCAGTATTTT
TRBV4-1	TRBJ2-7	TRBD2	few	CASSRAGGSSYEQYF	TGCGCCAGCAGCCGAGCAGGCGGGAGCTCCTACGAGCAGTACTTC
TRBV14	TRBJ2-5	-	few	CASSQELVRSETQYF	TGTGCCAGCAGCCAAGAATTGGTCCGGTCGGAGACCCAGTACTTC
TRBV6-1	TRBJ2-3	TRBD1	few	CASSGQGLVTDTQYF	TGTGCCAGCAGTGGACAGGGGCTTGTCACAGATACGCAGTATTTT
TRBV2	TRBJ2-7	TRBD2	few	CASTGLAGGRSYEQYF	TGTGCCAGCACTGGACTAGCGGGGGGCCGCTCCTACGAGCAGTACTTC
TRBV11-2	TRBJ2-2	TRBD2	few	CASSLPGLRSGELFF	TGTGCCAGCAGCTTGCCGGGACTAAGATCCGGGGAGCTGTTTTTT
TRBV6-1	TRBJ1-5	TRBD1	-	CASSGKSQGTPRPQHF	TGTGCCAGCAGTGGGAAATCACAGGGGACCCCCAGGCCCCAGCATTTT
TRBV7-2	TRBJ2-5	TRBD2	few	CASSLEGSGGPSVTQYF	TGTGCCAGCAGCTTAGAAGGGTCGGGGGGGCCGTCGGTGACCCAGTACTTC
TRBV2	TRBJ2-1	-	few	CASSPGELAPNEQFF	TGTGCCAGCAGCCCCGGTGAGCTAGCTCCTAATGAGCAGTTCTTC
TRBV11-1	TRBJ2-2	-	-	CASSSIGGVKVSGELFF	TGTGCCAGCAGCTCAATAGGGGGTGTGAAGGTATCCGGGGAGCTGTTTTTT
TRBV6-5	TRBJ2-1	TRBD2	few	CAAGGGAYEQFF	TGTGCCGCCGGCGGGGGGGCTTATGAGCAGTTCTTC
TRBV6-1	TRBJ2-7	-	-	CASSRGSPYEQYF	TGTGCCAGCAGTCGGGGGTCCCCATACGAGCAGTACTTC
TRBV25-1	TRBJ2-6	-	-	CASSDPGSGANVLTF	TGTGCCAGCAGTGACCCGGGGAGCGGGGCCAACGTCCTGACTTTC
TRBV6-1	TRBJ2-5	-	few	CASSESRVPETQYF	TGTGCCAGCAGTGAATCGAGGGTCCCCGAGACCCAGTACTTC
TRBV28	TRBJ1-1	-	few	CASSFGGSSPEAFF	TGTGCCAGCAGTTTTGGCGGCAGCAGCCCTGAAGCTTTCTTT
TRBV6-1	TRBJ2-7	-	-	CASSDRLDSSYEQYF	TGTGCCAGCAGTGACCGCCTCGACAGCTCCTACGAGCAGTACTTC
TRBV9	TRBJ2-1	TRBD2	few	CASSQTSGGEGFF	TGTGCCAGCAGCCAGACTAGCGGGGGAGAGGGGTTCTTC
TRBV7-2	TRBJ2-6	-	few	CASSLVGGKSSGANVLTF	TGTGCCAGCAGCTTAGTTGGGGGGAAAAGCTCTGGGGCCAACGTCCTGACTTTC
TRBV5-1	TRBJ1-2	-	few	CASSLARGSGGYTF	TGCGCCAGCAGCTTGGCTAGGGGGAGTGGTGGCTACACCTTC
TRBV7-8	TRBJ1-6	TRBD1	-	CASSKGGANNSPLHF	TGTGCCAGCAGCAAAGGGGGCGCGAATAATTCACCCCTCCACTTT
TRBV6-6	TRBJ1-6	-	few	CASREVEYNSPLHF	TGTGCCAGCAGGGAGGTAGAATATAATTCACCCCTCCACTTT
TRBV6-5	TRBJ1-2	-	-	CASSYLPHLRGYGYTF	TGTGCCAGCAGTTACCTCCCCCACCTCAGGGGCTATGGCTACACCTTC
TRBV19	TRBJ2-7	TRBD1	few	CASSEGTGSGWQYF	TGTGCCAGTTCCGAGGGGACAGGGAGCGGTTGGCAGTACTTC
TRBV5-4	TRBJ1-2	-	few	CATLGGSGLAYGYTF	TGTGCCACACTAGGGGGATCCGGACTAGCGTATGGCTACACCTTC
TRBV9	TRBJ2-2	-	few	CASSVAANTGELFF	TGTGCCAGCAGCGTAGCCGCGAACACCGGGGAGCTGTTTTTT
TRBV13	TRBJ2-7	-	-	CASSRGGGGASYEQYF	TGTGCCAGCAGCCGGGGCGGGGGCGGGGCATCCTACGAGCAGTACTTC
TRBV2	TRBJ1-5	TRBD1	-	CASSFPTGTGNQPQHF	TGTGCCAGCAGCTTCCCGACAGGGACGGGGAATCAGCCCCAGCATTTT
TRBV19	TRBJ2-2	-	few	CASSIDSLGRGPGELFF	TGTGCCAGTAGTATAGACTCCTTAGGACGGGGTCCCGGGGAGCTGTTTTTT
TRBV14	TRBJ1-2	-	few	CASSQEARNYGYTF	TGTGCCAGCAGCCAAGAGGCCAGAAACTATGGCTACACCTTC
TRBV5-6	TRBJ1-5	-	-	CASSFNTNSNQPQHF	TGTGCCAGCAGCTTTAACACGAATAGCAATCAGCCCCAGCATTTT
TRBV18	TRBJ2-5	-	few	CASSPYREQETQYF	TGTGCCAGCTCACCTTACAGGGAACAAGAGACCCAGTACTTC
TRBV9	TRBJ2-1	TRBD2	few	CASSVDPPSGGAHEQFF	TGTGCCAGCAGCGTAGACCCTCCTAGCGGGGGGGCCCATGAGCAGTTCTTC
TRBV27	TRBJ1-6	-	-	CASSRGGVGYNSPLHF	TGTGCCAGCAGTAGGGGAGGGGTCGGCTATAATTCACCCCTCCACTTT
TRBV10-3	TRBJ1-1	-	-	CAISESARAGLRHTEAFF	TGTGCCATCAGTGAGTCCGCTAGGGCAGGGCTTAGACACACTGAAGCTTTCTTT
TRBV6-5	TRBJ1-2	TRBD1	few	CASSPGQGSTYGYTF	TGTGCCAGCAGCCCGGGACAGGGAAGTACCTATGGCTACACCTTC
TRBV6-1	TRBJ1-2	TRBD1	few	CASSEGTVLSYGYTF	TGTGCCAGCAGTGAGGGGACAGTCCTGTCCTATGGCTACACCTTC